This TCR beta chain was sequenced in a study of T cells in Graves' hyperthyroidism and ophthalmopathy. Template material for amplifying TCR beta CDR3 regions consisted of RNA transcripts. First-round RT-PCR with HTBI primers amplified the TCR CDR3 region. TCRdb passed the multiplex PCR reads through MiXCR, listing each CDR3 protein once. Among approximately 430,000 distinct CDR3 sequences listed, 15% to 18% were seen once. In this sample, this clonotype turned up a few times. The germline V and J ends were trimmed by 8 bases and 5 bases, with 11 bases remaining between them. The CDR3 has 11 residues. Germline V CDR1 and CDR2: DFQATT, SNEGSKA (reference sequence).

The genes are TRBV20-1 and TRBJ2-3; D not resolved. The material sequenced was blood. This sequence originates from a woman younger than 30 with Graves' hyperthyroidism. This CDR3 reads CSLGRRDTQYF. For the CDR3, the DNA is TGCAGTCTGGGCCGGAGAGATACGCAGTATTTT.